The rows below give T cell receptor beta chains drawn from one sample of a study of T cell repertoires in cytomegalovirus infection. What these receptors recognize is not known. TCRdb independently ran MiXCR on the reads; one entry per CDR3 protein. This sample has 250,000 to 300,000 distinct CDR3 sequences, with less than 25% found just once. The specimen was cultured PBMCs, collected from culture after CMV antigen stimulation. These receptors all stem from a human donor in good health (CMV status not recorded). Some clones in this sample may be carry-over from other donors' samples. Both conserved end residues are part of each CDR3. The order of the fields is clone size, CDR3 length, J gene, V gene, D gene, CDR3 protein, CDR3 DNA. A D gene is named only where the DNA matches it firmly. Size values are once, few and many counts, or a class for expanded clones, and some rows have none.

size: many; length: 15; J: TRBJ2-3; V: TRBV7-2; D: TRBD1; CDR3: CASSFDRGRTDTQYF; DNA: TGTGCCAGCAGCTTCGACAGGGGCCGCACAGATACGCAGTATTTT
size: many; length: 14; J: TRBJ2-3; V: TRBV7-8; D: TRBD1; CDR3: CASSRDRVEDTQYF; DNA: TGTGCCAGCAGTCGGGACAGGGTTGAAGATACGCAGTATTTT
size: .; length: 16; J: TRBJ2-3; V: TRBV24-1; D: .; CDR3: CATSDKGPSGTDTQYF; DNA: TGTGCCACCAGTGATAAAGGGCCCTCGGGGACAGATACGCAGTATTTT
size: few; length: 18; J: TRBJ2-5; V: TRBV12-3/TRBV12-4; D: .; CDR3: CASIPGQRGRGVGETQYF; DNA: TGTGCCAGCATCCCGGGACAACGCGGGAGAGGGGTGGGAGAGACCCAGTACTTC
size: many; length: 23; J: TRBJ2-7; V: TRBV7-9; D: TRBD2; CDR3: CASSHAPGQWTSGSFSSFHEQYF; DNA: TGTGCCAGCAGCCACGCCCCGGGACAGTGGACTAGCGGGAGCTTCAGCTCTTTCCACGAGCAGTACTTC
size: once; length: 16; J: TRBJ2-1; V: TRBV11-2; D: TRBD2; CDR3: CASSILAGRAYNEQFF; DNA: TGTGCCAGCAGCATATTAGCGGGCCGAGCCTACAATGAGCAGTTCTTC
size: few; length: 13; J: TRBJ2-5; V: TRBV2; D: .; CDR3: CASSYTVGGTQYF; DNA: TGTGCCAGCAGTTACACGGTCGGGGGAACCCAGTACTTC
size: .; length: 15; J: TRBJ2-1; V: TRBV4-1; D: TRBD2; CDR3: CASSTRLADYNEQFF; DNA: TGCGCCAGCAGCACAAGACTAGCGGACTACAATGAGCAGTTCTTC
size: .; length: 15; J: TRBJ2-3; V: TRBV12-3/TRBV12-4; D: TRBD2; CDR3: CASSRDYRSTDTQYF; DNA: TGTGCCAGCAGTCGGGACTACCGGAGCACAGATACGCAGTATTTT
size: .; length: 16; J: TRBJ1-2; V: TRBV6-5; D: .; CDR3: CASSYFLPRGLYGYTF; DNA: TGTGCCAGCAGTTACTTCCTCCCTCGAGGCCTCTATGGCTACACCTTC
size: many; length: 15; J: TRBJ2-7; V: TRBV7-2; D: .; CDR3: CASSGMLQKSYEQYF; DNA: TGTGCCAGCAGCGGGATGCTCCAGAAGTCCTACGAGCAGTACTTC
size: .; length: 19; J: TRBJ2-1; V: TRBV10-1; D: .; CDR3: CASSDPLLSRWSSYNEQFF; DNA: TGCGCCAGCAGTGACCCCCTCCTTAGCCGGTGGAGCTCCTACAATGAGCAGTTCTTC
size: few; length: 15; J: TRBJ2-5; V: TRBV27; D: TRBD2; CDR3: CANLSGTSGRETQYF; DNA: TGTGCCAACCTCTCCGGGACTAGCGGGAGGGAGACCCAGTACTTC
size: .; length: 15; J: TRBJ1-1; V: TRBV15; D: .; CDR3: CATSPRTFRNTEAFF; DNA: TGTGCCACCAGCCCGAGGACCTTCAGGAACACTGAAGCTTTCTTT
size: .; length: 12; J: TRBJ2-1; V: TRBV6-5; D: .; CDR3: CASSYKGNEQFF; DNA: TGTGCCAGCAGTTATAAGGGCAATGAGCAGTTCTTC
size: many; length: 13; J: TRBJ2-3; V: TRBV7-9; D: .; CDR3: CASRAGLGDTQYF; DNA: TGTGCCAGCCGCGCCGGCTTAGGAGATACGCAGTATTTT
size: many; length: 13; J: TRBJ2-5; V: TRBV7-6; D: .; CDR3: CASSLNAGETQYF; DNA: TGTGCCAGCAGCTTAAATGCGGGAGAGACCCAGTACTTC
size: .; length: 14; J: TRBJ2-5; V: TRBV5-4; D: .; CDR3: CASSLAGIEETQYF; DNA: TGTGCCAGCAGCTTGGCCGGGATAGAAGAGACCCAGTACTTC
size: .; length: 13; J: TRBJ2-1; V: TRBV24-1; D: .; CDR3: CATSDRGRLEQFF; DNA: TGTGCCACCAGTGATCGGGGACGCCTGGAGCAGTTCTTC
size: many; length: 14; J: TRBJ2-3; V: TRBV7-9; D: .; CDR3: CASSLVPLADTQYF; DNA: TGTGCCAGCAGCTTAGTCCCACTCGCAGATACGCAGTATTTT
size: .; length: 16; J: TRBJ2-7; V: TRBV9; D: TRBD1; CDR3: CASSIDTGQGIYEQYF; DNA: TGTGCCAGCAGCATCGATACCGGACAGGGGATCTACGAGCAGTACTTC
size: few; length: 14; J: TRBJ2-1; V: TRBV19; D: .; CDR3: CASTRTATYNEQFF; DNA: TGTGCCAGTACGCGGACGGCCACCTACAATGAGCAGTTCTTC
size: many; length: 19; J: TRBJ2-1; V: TRBV10-3; D: .; CDR3: CAISDPDSNRVAINNEQFF; DNA: TGTGCCATCAGTGACCCAGACTCCAACAGGGTCGCGATAAACAATGAGCAGTTCTTC
size: few; length: 15; J: TRBJ2-3; V: TRBV7-8; D: .; CDR3: CASSLVIQHTDTQYF; DNA: TGTGCCAGCAGCTTAGTAATCCAGCACACAGATACGCAGTATTTT
size: many; length: 13; J: TRBJ2-3; V: TRBV7-2; D: .; CDR3: CASSLALADTQYF; DNA: TGTGCCAGCAGCTTAGCTCTAGCAGATACGCAGTATTTT
size: .; length: 12; J: TRBJ2-5; V: TRBV29-1; D: .; CDR3: CSVEIGQETQYF; DNA: TGCAGCGTTGAAATCGGCCAAGAGACCCAGTACTTC
size: .; length: 17; J: TRBJ2-1; V: TRBV5-1; D: TRBD2; CDR3: CASSLRSGLAGENEQFF; DNA: TGCGCCAGCAGCTTGAGGTCAGGACTAGCGGGAGAAAATGAGCAGTTCTTC
size: .; length: 12; J: TRBJ1-1; V: TRBV12-3/TRBV12-4; D: .; CDR3: CASSPTSPEAFF; DNA: TGTGCCAGCAGTCCAACGTCGCCTGAAGCTTTCTTT
size: many; length: 14; J: TRBJ2-3; V: TRBV12-3/TRBV12-4; D: .; CDR3: CASSLRQGTDTQYF; DNA: TGTGCCAGCAGTTTGAGGCAGGGAACAGATACGCAGTATTTT
size: few; length: 14; J: TRBJ1-1; V: TRBV6-6; D: TRBD1; CDR3: CASSYSTGVTEAFF; DNA: TGTGCCAGCAGTTACTCGACAGGGGTGACTGAAGCTTTCTTT
size: few; length: 13; J: TRBJ2-1; V: TRBV6-5; D: TRBD2; CDR3: CASSTGLVNEQFF; DNA: TGTGCCAGCAGTACCGGACTAGTCAATGAGCAGTTCTTC
size: few; length: 15; J: TRBJ2-6; V: TRBV12-3/TRBV12-4; D: .; CDR3: CASSLVGPTPNVLTF; DNA: TGTGCCAGCAGTTTAGTCGGTCCTACCCCCAACGTCCTGACTTTC
size: .; length: 15; J: TRBJ1-2; V: TRBV12-3/TRBV12-4; D: TRBD1; CDR3: CASSRRDSVNYGYTF; DNA: TGTGCCAGCAGTCGAAGGGACAGCGTCAACTATGGCTACACCTTC
size: few; length: 13; J: TRBJ1-1; V: TRBV19; D: .; CDR3: CASRVLMNTEAFF; DNA: TGTGCCAGCCGAGTGTTAATGAACACTGAAGCTTTCTTT
size: .; length: 14; J: TRBJ2-2; V: TRBV6-2/TRBV6-3; D: .; CDR3: CASTLRAAGWELFF; DNA: TGTGCCAGCACCCTCCGGGCCGCGGGGTGGGAGCTGTTTTTT
size: few; length: 16; J: TRBJ2-3; V: TRBV27; D: .; CDR3: CASSLVAPGGTDTQYF; DNA: TGTGCCAGCAGTTTGGTAGCTCCGGGGGGCACAGATACGCAGTATTTT
size: many; length: 15; J: TRBJ2-1; V: TRBV7-8; D: .; CDR3: CASSSQRVVYNEQFF; DNA: TGTGCCAGCAGCTCGCAGCGGGTTGTATACAATGAGCAGTTCTTC
size: many; length: 16; J: TRBJ1-2; V: TRBV7-8; D: .; CDR3: CASSWDTGTGNYGYTF; DNA: TGTGCCAGCAGCTGGGACACCGGGACGGGGAACTATGGCTACACCTTC
size: .; length: 14; J: TRBJ2-3; V: TRBV20-1; D: TRBD1; CDR3: CSATQGAGTDTQYF; DNA: TGCAGTGCAACCCAGGGGGCGGGCACAGATACGCAGTATTTT
size: .; length: 15; J: TRBJ1-2; V: TRBV6-2/TRBV6-3; D: TRBD1; CDR3: CASSLTGQSPRGYTF; DNA: TGTGCCAGCAGTTTGACGGGACAGTCTCCTAGAGGCTACACCTTC
size: .; length: 14; J: TRBJ1-2; V: TRBV6-5; D: .; CDR3: CASSYADMAYGYTF; DNA: TGTGCCAGCAGTTACGCCGACATGGCCTATGGCTACACCTTC
size: .; length: 14; J: TRBJ2-3; V: TRBV29-1; D: TRBD2; CDR3: CSAPGTSNTDTQYF; DNA: TGCAGCGCCCCTGGGACTAGCAACACAGATACGCAGTATTTT
size: few; length: 14; J: TRBJ2-3; V: TRBV19; D: TRBD2; CDR3: CASRKGTTTDTQYF; DNA: TGTGCCAGTAGGAAGGGGACTACCACTGATACGCAGTATTTT
size: .; length: 14; J: TRBJ1-2; V: TRBV12-3/TRBV12-4; D: .; CDR3: CASSFLGAGYGYTF; DNA: TGTGCCAGCAGTTTTCTGGGAGCGGGGTATGGCTACACCTTC
size: few; length: 16; J: TRBJ2-7; V: TRBV6-1; D: TRBD2; CDR3: CASSESVAGASYEQYF; DNA: TGTGCCAGCAGTGAATCGGTAGCGGGAGCTTCCTACGAGCAGTACTTC
size: many; length: 14; J: TRBJ2-3; V: TRBV7-2; D: .; CDR3: CASSLGDSTDTQYF; DNA: TGTGCCAGCAGCTTAGGGGACAGCACAGATACGCAGTATTTT
size: few; length: 13; J: TRBJ2-4; V: TRBV7-2; D: .; CDR3: CASTPDPKNIQYF; DNA: TGTGCCAGCACCCCGGACCCCAAAAACATTCAGTACTTC
size: many; length: 14; J: TRBJ2-5; V: TRBV6-5; D: TRBD2; CDR3: CASSYSTSDETQYF; DNA: TGTGCCAGCAGTTACTCGACTAGCGACGAGACCCAGTACTTC
size: many; length: 14; J: TRBJ1-2; V: TRBV24-1; D: .; CDR3: CATSDLTRNYGYTF; DNA: TGTGCCACCAGTGATTTGACCAGAAACTATGGCTACACCTTC
size: .; length: 16; J: TRBJ1-1; V: TRBV28; D: TRBD1; CDR3: CASSDSGQGKNTEAFF; DNA: TGTGCCAGCAGTGACTCAGGACAGGGGAAGAACACTGAAGCTTTCTTT
size: .; length: 15; J: TRBJ1-5; V: TRBV28; D: .; CDR3: CASSLPVLLGQPQHF; DNA: TGTGCCAGCAGTCTCCCAGTCCTTTTAGGTCAGCCCCAGCATTTT
size: few; length: 14; J: TRBJ2-2; V: TRBV30; D: .; CDR3: CAWRTGSNTGELFF; DNA: TGTGCCTGGAGGACAGGTTCGAACACCGGGGAGCTGTTTTTT
size: many; length: 13; J: TRBJ2-3; V: TRBV7-2; D: .; CDR3: CASSDSPLDTQYF; DNA: TGTGCCAGCAGCGACTCCCCCCTGGATACGCAGTATTTT
size: many; length: 17; J: TRBJ1-6; V: TRBV6-5; D: .; CDR3: CASSYVGGLSENSPLHF; DNA: TGTGCCAGCAGTTACGTGGGGGGCCTTAGCGAGAATTCACCCCTCCACTTT
size: .; length: 14; J: TRBJ1-1; V: TRBV11-2; D: .; CDR3: CASSLGYQTTEAFF; DNA: TGTGCCAGCAGCTTAGGGTACCAAACGACTGAAGCTTTCTTT
size: .; length: 14; J: TRBJ2-7; V: TRBV7-2; D: .; CDR3: CASSSGLDSYEQYF; DNA: TGTGCCAGCAGCTCGGGACTGGACTCCTACGAGCAGTACTTC
size: .; length: 12; J: TRBJ2-1; V: TRBV12-3/TRBV12-4; D: TRBD2; CDR3: CASKASGRQQFF; DNA: TGTGCCAGCAAAGCTAGCGGGAGACAGCAGTTCTTC